These T cell receptor beta chains were read from a single sample in a study of OX40 agonist ivuxolimab in advanced cancers. Clones were read by immunoSEQ multiplex PCR, and TCRdb kept only the in-frame ones, dropping some. The table has approximately 68,000 clones, 88% seen once. The sequences come from CD4+ or CD8+ T cells sorted from blood, collected in a trial of the OX40 agonist ivuxolimab. All receptors derive from an adult with an advanced solid tumor such as melanoma, head and neck, liver or kidney cancer. CDR3s leave out the opening cysteine and the closing phenylalanine or tryptophan.

>TRBV11-2|TRBJ2-7
ASSFRVIGNEQY
>TRBV10-3|TRBJ2-6
AISAGANVLT
>TRBV2|TRBJ2-1
ASSEVGLAMKSSYNEQF
>TRBV5-1|TRBJ2-1
ASSFTDFNEQF
>TRBV7-8|TRBJ2-7
ASSLRTGGHEQY
>TRBV5-6|TRBJ1-1
ASSNEGIRTEAF
>TRBV30|TRBJ1-2
AWSGGQAAYT
>TRBV7-9|TRBJ2-1
ASSRRTGSYNEQF
>TRBV4-2|TRBJ2-3
ASSQDPAGGTDTQY
>TRBV7-3|TRBJ2-3
ASSRQGNTDTQY
>TRBV11-2|TRBJ1-1
ASRPTGGRTEAF
>TRBV5-6|TRBJ2-5
ASSSRRGPRY
>TRBV5-1|TRBJ2-7
ASSQAIQGSTYEQY
>TRBV6-1|TRBJ1-2
ASSANSDRVKNSYT
>TRBV19|TRBJ2-5
ASSIEGGPGETQY
>TRBV10-3|TRBJ2-7
AISPGQNYEQY
>TRBV14|TRBJ1-2
ASSQDRYGYGYT
>TRBV7-3|TRBJ2-2
ASSWAGTEGELF
>TRBV9|TRBJ2-1
ASSASGGARDEQF
>TRBV5-1|TRBJ2-5
ASSLARGHGETQY
>TRBV29-1|TRBJ1-1
SVTPGNTEAF
>TRBV6-1|TRBJ2-4
ASSEANNRADKNIQY
>TRBV7-8|TRBJ2-5
ASSPRPGLRETQY
>TRBV10-3|TRBJ1-2
AIHTGAEYGYT
>TRBV19|TRBJ2-5
ASSIADQETQY
>TRBV28|TRBJ1-1
ASSLSRKEAF
>TRBV7-3|TRBJ2-7
ASSLDRGYEQY
>TRBV28|TRBJ1-1
ASRPTVIMNTEAF
>TRBV19|TRBJ1-1
ASSAATGNTEAF
>TRBV19|TRBJ1-5
ASSAGTTLGQPQH
>TRBV10-3|TRBJ1-2
AIRSGGHYGYT
>TRBV9|TRBJ2-5
ASSVGGWETQY
>TRBV29-1|TRBJ1-2
SVDEFGGRANYGYT
>TRBV9|TRBJ2-6
ASSVGYSGANVLT
>TRBV2|TRBJ2-7
ASSLDTYEQY
>TRBV28|TRBJ2-5
ASSPARGGETQY
>TRBV20-1|TRBJ2-7
SASDRYEQY
>TRBV6-5|TRBJ1-2
ASSYLDVPGRGYT
>TRBV7-2|TRBJ2-3
ASSLEGALAGVTDTQY
>TRBV6-6|TRBJ2-3
ASSSRGFTDTQY
>TRBV30|TRBJ1-1
AWSPQGNTEAF
>TRBV7-3|TRBJ2-6
ASSLTPLLSGANVLT
>TRBV5-1|TRBJ1-2
ASSPQELAVGYT
>TRBV7-3|TRBJ1-2
ASSLTAGPDYGYT
>TRBV4-1|TRBJ1-3
ASSQGENLGRGSGNTIY
>TRBV28|TRBJ1-2
ASTVSGGRVYGYT
>TRBV29-1|TRBJ2-3
SVPGVSPDTQY
>TRBV27|TRBJ1-5
ASSLAGGQPQH
>TRBV10-2|TRBJ2-1
ASSLAPNEQF
>TRBV5-6|TRBJ1-4
ASSLGGEKLF
>TRBV5-6|TRBJ2-7
ASSPGLAGVSEQY
>TRBV28|TRBJ1-5
ASSSHQGYSNQPQH
>TRBV6-5|TRBJ1-2
ASSYSRTGGGYGYT
>TRBV5-6|TRBJ2-3
ASSLSGGEITDTQY
>TRBV6-5|TRBJ2-7
ASRSDRVSYEQY
>TRBV6-5|TRBJ2-5
ASKTGTAQETQY
>TRBV14|TRBJ1-1
ASSQNRVRAF
>TRBV2|TRBJ2-5
ASRTLQGGETQY
>TRBV6-1|TRBJ2-5
ASSSPGLQETQY